This entry is about one TCR beta chain. Its antigen is unidentified. Deletions cut 5 bases from V and 2 bases from J, with 16 bases between. The CDR3 runs 14 residues. CDR1 and CDR2 from the germline V gene are SQVTM and ANQGSEA. The data belong to a study of CD8+ T cells in alopecia areata. The wider study: Severity scores in treated patients reflected the percentage of scalp affected.

Study-wide results and caveats: Affected scalp, especially in alopecia totalis/universalis, had a higher clonality than normal scalp did. Many expanded lesional clones stayed in scalp and blood while on tofacitinib.

Sample treatment: oral pan-JAK inhibitor, 5-10 mg twice daily. Alopecia areata patients gave lesional scalp punch biopsies and peripheral blood samples. Extracted RNA was reverse transcribed, and the resulting cDNA served as sequencing template. Method: immunoSEQ multiplex PCR; TCRdb's copy keeps in-frame clones and lacks some. The table includes about 200,000 clones, roughly 60% detected once. The specimen comprised CD4+ T cells sorted from blood, sampled at week 24, from a patient treated with tofacitinib. The rearrangement links TRBV29-1 to TRBJ2-7, with TRBD2 as a possible D gene (6 bases). This sequence originates from a human donor with alopecia areata. The CDR3 sequence: CSVLGRDSPYEQYF. DNA for the CDR3: TGCAGCGTTCTCGGTCGGGACTCACCCTACGAGCAGTACTTC.